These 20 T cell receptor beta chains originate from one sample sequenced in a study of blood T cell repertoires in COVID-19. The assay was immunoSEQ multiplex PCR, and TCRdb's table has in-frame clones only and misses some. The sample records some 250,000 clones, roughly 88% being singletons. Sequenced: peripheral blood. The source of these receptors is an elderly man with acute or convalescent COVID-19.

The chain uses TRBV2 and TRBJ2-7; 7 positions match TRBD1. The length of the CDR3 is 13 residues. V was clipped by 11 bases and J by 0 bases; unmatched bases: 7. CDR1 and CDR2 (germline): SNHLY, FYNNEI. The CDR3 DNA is TGTGCCTGCGACAGGGAAAGCTCCTACGAGCAGTACTTC. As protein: CACDRESSYEQYF.

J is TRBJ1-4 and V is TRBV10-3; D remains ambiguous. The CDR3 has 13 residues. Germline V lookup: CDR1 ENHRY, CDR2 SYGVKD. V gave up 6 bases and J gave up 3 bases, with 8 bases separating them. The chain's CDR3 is CAIRNTPNEKLFF. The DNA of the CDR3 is TGTGCCATCAGGAACACCCCTAATGAAAAACTGTTTTTT.

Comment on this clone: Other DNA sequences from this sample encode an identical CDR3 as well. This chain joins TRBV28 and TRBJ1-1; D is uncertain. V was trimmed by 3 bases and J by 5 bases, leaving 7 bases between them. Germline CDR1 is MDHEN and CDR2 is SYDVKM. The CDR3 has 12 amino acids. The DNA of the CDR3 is TGTGCCAGCAGTTTGGGCCGTACTGAAGCTTTCTTT. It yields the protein CASSLGRTEAFF.

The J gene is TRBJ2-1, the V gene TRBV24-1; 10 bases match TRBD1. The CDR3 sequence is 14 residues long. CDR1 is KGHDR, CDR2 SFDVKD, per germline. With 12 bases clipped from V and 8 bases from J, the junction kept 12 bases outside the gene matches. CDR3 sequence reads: CAAHRGTGVYEQFF. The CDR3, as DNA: TGTGCCGCCCACCGGGGGACAGGGGTGTATGAGCAGTTCTTC.

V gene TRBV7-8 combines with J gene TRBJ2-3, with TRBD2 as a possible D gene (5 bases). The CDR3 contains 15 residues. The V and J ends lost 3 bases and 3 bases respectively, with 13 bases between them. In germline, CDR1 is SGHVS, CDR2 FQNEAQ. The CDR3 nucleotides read TGTGCCAGCAGCTTCACTAAGGAGGAGACAGATACGCAGTATTTT. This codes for CASSFTKEETDTQYF.

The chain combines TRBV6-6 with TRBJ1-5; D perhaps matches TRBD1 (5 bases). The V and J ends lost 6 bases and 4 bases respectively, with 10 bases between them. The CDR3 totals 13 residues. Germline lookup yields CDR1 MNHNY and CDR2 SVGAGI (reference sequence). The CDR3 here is CASSSGGNQPQHF. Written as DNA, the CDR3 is TGTGCCAGCAGCAGTGGGGGGAATCAGCCCCAGCATTTT.

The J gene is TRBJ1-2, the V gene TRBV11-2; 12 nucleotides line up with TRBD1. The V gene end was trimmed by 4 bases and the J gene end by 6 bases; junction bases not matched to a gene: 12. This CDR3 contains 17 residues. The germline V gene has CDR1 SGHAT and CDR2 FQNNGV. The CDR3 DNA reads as TGTGCCAGCAGCTCCGCTTGGGGGGGACAGGGGGCGGATGGCTACACCTTC. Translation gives CASSSAWGGQGADGYTF.

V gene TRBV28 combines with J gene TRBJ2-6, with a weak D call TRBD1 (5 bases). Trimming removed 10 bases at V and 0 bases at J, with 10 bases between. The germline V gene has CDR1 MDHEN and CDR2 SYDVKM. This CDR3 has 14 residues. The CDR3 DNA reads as TGTGCCACAGACAGCCTCTCTGGGGCCAACGTCCTGACTTTC. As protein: CATDSLSGANVLTF.

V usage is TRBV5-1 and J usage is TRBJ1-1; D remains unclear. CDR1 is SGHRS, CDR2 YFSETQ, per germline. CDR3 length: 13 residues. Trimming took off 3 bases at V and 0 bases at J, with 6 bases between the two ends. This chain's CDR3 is CASSSLLNTEAFF. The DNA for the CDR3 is TGCGCCAGCAGCTCTCTTTTGAACACTGAAGCTTTCTTT.

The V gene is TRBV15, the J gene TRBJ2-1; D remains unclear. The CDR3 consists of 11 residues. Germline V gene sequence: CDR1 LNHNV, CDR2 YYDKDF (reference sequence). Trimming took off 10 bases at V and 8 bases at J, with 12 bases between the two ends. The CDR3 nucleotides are TGTGCCATCTCCCTGGGCTATGAGCAGTTCTTC. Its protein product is CAISLGYEQFF.

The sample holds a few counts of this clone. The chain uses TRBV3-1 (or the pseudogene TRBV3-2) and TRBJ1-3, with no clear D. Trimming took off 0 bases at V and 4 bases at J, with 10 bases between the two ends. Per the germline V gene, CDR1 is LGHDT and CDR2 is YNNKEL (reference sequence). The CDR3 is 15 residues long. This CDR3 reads CASSQEGRGGNTIYF. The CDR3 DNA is TGTGCCAGCAGCCAAGAGGGCCGGGGAGGAAACACCATATATTTT.

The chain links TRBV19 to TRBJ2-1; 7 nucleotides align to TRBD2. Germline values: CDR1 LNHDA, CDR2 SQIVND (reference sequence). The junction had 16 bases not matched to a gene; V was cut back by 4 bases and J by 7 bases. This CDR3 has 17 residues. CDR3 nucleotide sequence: TGTGCCAGTAGTACCCGCGATTCCCGGGGGGTCTCGAATGAGCAGTTCTTC. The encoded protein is CASSTRDSRGVSNEQFF.

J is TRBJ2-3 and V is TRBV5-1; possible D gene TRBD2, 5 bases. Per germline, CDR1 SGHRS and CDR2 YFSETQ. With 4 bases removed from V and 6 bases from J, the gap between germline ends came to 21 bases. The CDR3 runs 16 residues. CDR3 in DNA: TGCGCCAGCAGCCTCGGACTCCTGAGGGTTGGGGATACGCAGTATTTT. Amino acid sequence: CASSLGLLRVGDTQYF.

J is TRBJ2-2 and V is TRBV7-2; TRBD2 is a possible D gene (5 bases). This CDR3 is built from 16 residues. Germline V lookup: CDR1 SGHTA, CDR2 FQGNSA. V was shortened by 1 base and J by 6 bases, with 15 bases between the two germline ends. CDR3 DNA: TGTGCCAGCAGCTTAGTAGGGCTAACTAGTTCCGGGGAGCTGTTTTTT. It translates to CASSLVGLTSSGELFF.

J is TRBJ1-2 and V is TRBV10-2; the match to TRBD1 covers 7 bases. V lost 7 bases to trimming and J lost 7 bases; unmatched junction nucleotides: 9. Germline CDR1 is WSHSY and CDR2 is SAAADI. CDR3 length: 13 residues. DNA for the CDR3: TGCGCCAGCACCCTAGGGGGCGTAGGTGGCTACACCTTC. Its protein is CASTLGGVGGYTF.

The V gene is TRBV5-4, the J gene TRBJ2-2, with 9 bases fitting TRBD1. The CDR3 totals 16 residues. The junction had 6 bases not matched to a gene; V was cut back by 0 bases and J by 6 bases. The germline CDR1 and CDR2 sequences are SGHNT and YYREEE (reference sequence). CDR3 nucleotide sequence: TGTGCCAGCAGCTTGGCCGGGACAGGGTTTGCCGGGGAGCTGTTTTTT. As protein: CASSLAGTGFAGELFF.

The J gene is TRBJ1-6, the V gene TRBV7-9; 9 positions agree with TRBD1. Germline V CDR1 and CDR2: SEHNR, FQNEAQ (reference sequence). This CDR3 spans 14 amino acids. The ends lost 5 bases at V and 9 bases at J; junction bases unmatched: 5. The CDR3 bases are TGTGCCAGCAGCCCCGGGACAGGGTCTTCACCCCTCCACTTT. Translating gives CASSPGTGSSPLHF.

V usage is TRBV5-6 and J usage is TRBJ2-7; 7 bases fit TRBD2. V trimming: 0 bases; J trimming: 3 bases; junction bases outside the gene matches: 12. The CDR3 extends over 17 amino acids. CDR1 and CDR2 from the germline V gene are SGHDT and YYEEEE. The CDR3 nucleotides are TGTGCCAGCAGCTTGGGGCCCCCCGGCGGGAGTGTCTACGAGCAGTACTTC. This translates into CASSLGPPGGSVYEQYF. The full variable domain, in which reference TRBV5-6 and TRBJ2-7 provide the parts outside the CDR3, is DAGVTQSPTHLIKTRGQQVTLRCSPKSGHDTVSWYQQALGQGPQFIFQYYEEEERQRGNFPDRFSGHQFPNYSSELNVNALLLGDSALYLCASSLGPPGGSVYEQYFGPGTRLTVT.

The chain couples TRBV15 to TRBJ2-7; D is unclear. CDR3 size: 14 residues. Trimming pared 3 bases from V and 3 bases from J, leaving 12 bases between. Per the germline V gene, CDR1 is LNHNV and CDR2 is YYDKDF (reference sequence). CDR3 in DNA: TGTGCCACCAGCAGGAAGCCTCTAAACTACGAGCAGTACTTC. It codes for CATSRKPLNYEQYF.

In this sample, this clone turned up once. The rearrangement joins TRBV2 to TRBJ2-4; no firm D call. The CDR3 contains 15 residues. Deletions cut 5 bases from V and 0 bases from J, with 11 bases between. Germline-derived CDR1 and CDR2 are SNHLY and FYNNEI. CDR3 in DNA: TGTGCCAGCAGTCCTACCACCGTAGCCAAAAACATTCAGTACTTC. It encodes CASSPTTVAKNIQYF.